This T cell receptor beta chain was documented in a study of blood T cell repertoires in COVID-19. Study-wide context: The cDNA or gDNA used as material had been derived from T cells, B-cell-depleted T cells, or PBMCs.

Measured with immunoSEQ multiplex PCR; TCRdb has only the in-frame clones, and not every one. The sample has 85,000 to 120,000 clones, around 78% seen once. V was pared by 7 bases and J by 0 bases, with 10 bases between. The CDR3 is made up of 13 amino acids. CDR1 and CDR2 (germline): LNHDA, SQIVND (reference sequence). The sequence was collected from an elderly man with COVID-19, enrolled during active disease. The chain is built from TRBV19 and TRBJ2-7, with D perhaps matching TRBD2 (6 bases). Sequencing was performed on peripheral blood. This CDR3 is CASKAGSSYEQYF. CDR3 DNA sequence: TGTGCCAGTAAAGCCGGGAGCTCCTACGAGCAGTACTTC.